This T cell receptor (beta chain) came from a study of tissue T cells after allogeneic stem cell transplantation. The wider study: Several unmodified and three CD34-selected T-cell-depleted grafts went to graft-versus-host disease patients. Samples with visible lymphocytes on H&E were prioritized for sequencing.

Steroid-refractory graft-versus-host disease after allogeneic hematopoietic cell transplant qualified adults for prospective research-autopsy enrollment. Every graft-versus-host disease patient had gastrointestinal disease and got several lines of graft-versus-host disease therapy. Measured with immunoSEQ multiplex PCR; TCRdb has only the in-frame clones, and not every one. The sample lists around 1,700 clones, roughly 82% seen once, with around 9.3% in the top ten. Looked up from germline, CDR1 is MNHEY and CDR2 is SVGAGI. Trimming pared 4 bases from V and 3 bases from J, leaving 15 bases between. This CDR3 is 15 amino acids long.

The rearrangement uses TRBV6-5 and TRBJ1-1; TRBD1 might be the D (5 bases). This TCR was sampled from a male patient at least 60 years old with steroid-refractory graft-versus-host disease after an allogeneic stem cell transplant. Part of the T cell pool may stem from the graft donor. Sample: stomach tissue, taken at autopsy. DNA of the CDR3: TGTGCCAGCAGTTCCAACCCGGGGGGGGACACTGAAGCTTTCTTT. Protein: CASSSNPGGDTEAFF.